A single sample gave rise to the 3 T cell receptor beta chains below, sequenced in a study of T cells in localized non-small cell lung cancer. Assay: immunoSEQ multiplex PCR; the TCRdb copy retains only in-frame clones and omits some. The sample lists 25,000 to 35,000 clones, about 91% seen once, with 6.8% in the top ten. Sequenced here: peripheral blood, sampled before any cancer treatment. The receptors stem from a male donor aged 60 or over with stage I lung adenocarcinoma.

Relative to its sample, this clone is medium-sized (0.01 to 0.1%). DNA of the CDR3: TGTGCCATCCGGGACGCCGCCTACGAGCAGTACTTC. Translating it yields CAIRDAAYEQYF. This sequence joins TRBV2 and TRBJ2-7; D tentatively reads TRBD1 or TRBD2 (5 bases each). Trimming removed 10 bases from V and 2 bases from J, with 12 bases in between. The CDR3 loop spans 12 amino acids. Germline lookup yields CDR1 SNHLY and CDR2 FYNNEI.

About this clone: The same CDR3 can be traced to other DNA sequences in this sample. This chain connects TRBV28 to TRBJ1-2; no clear D gene. CDR3 size: 12 residues. Trimming pared 2 bases from V and 3 bases from J, leaving 4 bases between. Germline V CDR1 and CDR2: MDHEN, SYDVKM. The CDR3 is CASSLGDYGYTF. In DNA, the CDR3 is TGTGCCAGCAGTTTAGGGGACTATGGCTACACCTTC.

This chain uses TRBV30 with TRBJ2-2; D may be TRBD2 (7 bases). Trimming took off 4 bases at V and 4 bases at J, with 16 bases between the two ends. This CDR3 has 15 amino acids. CDR1 and CDR2 (germline): GTSNPN, SVGIG (reference sequence). The CDR3 nucleotides are TGTGCCTGGAAGGGGGGGCCCACGGGCACCGGGGAGCTGTTTTTT. It translates to CAWKGGPTGTGELFF.